Listed here are 25 T cell receptor beta chains from one sample, sequenced in a study of blood T cells in healthy people across ages. PCR was performed a second time for about 6 to 12 cycles using a sample-barcoded 5' primer and a J-beta primer mix. TCRdb re-called the 5' RACE reads with MiXCR, one entry per CDR3 protein. Of 550,000 to 750,000 distinct CDR3 sequences listed, around 21% are singletons. Sequencing input: blood. Receptors originate from a man between 70 and 80 years old in good health.

This clonotype has only one observation. V is TRBV18 and J is TRBJ1-1; D is unclear. CDR1 is KGHSH and CDR2 is LQKENI in the germline V gene. Between the trimmed V and J ends, which lost 2 bases and 0 bases, there was a span of 10 bases. This CDR3 region has 15 residues. CDR3 residues: CASSPSAYLNTEAFF. CDR3 bases: TGTGCCAGCTCACCATCGGCGTACTTGAACACTGAAGCTTTCTTT.

V gene TRBV6-7 combines with J gene TRBJ1-1; D unresolved. TRBV6-7 is an ORF, with its function uncertain. CDR3 size: 15 residues. The ends were cut back, 5 bases at V and 2 bases at J, with 15 bases in the middle. CDR3 bases: TGTGCCAGCAGTCCTTCCGGCCAAGAAAACACTGAAGCTTTCTTT. Translated, it gives CASSPSGQENTEAFF.

This clonotype came up a few times. The chain is built from TRBV7-9 and TRBJ1-2, with no clear D. Germline V CDR1 and CDR2: SEHNR, FQNEAQ (reference sequence). V gave up 2 bases and J gave up 2 bases, with 9 bases separating them. The CDR3 sequence is 14 residues long. CDR3 coding DNA: TGTGCCAGCAGCTTATCCGGGCCCAACTATGGCTACACCTTC. As protein: CASSLSGPNYGYTF.

V and J are TRBV27 and TRBJ1-5, with TRBD1 identical over 9 bases. Germline V gives CDR1 MNHEY, CDR2 SMNVEV (reference sequence). V shed 4 bases and J 3 bases; nucleotides not matched to a gene: 13. CDR3 size: 18 residues. CDR3 in DNA: TGTGCCAGCAGTTCGCCATCACAGGGGGCAGGTTACAATCAGCCCCAGCATTTT. It yields the protein CASSSPSQGAGYNQPQHF.

This clonotype was observed a handful of times. CDR3 residues: CASSPPTSAYEQYF. The CDR3 DNA sequence: TGTGCCAGCAGCCCTCCGACTAGCGCATACGAGCAGTACTTC. The V call is TRBV7-9, the J call TRBJ2-7, with TRBD2 matching over 8 bases. Germline V gene data show CDR1 as SEHNR and CDR2 as FQNEAQ (reference sequence). V trimming: 5 bases; J trimming: 4 bases; junction bases outside the gene matches: 7. The CDR3 totals 14 residues.

With regard to this clonotype: At one end, the junction sequence differs from germline, possibly due to a read error. This chain connects TRBV2 to TRBJ2-7; 12 bases map to TRBD2. The CDR3 totals 14 residues. Germline CDR1 and CDR2: SNHLY and FYNNEI. DNA of the CDR3: TGTGCCAACAGTAGGACTAGCGGGGTCTACGAGCAGTACTTC. Its protein product is CANSRTSGVYEQYF.

The chain links TRBV7-6 to TRBJ2-1; 7 bases match TRBD2. The CDR3 is made up of 14 amino acids. Looked up from germline, CDR1 is SGHVS and CDR2 is FNYEAQ. The V and J ends lost 4 bases and 5 bases, in that order; junction bases with no gene match: 5. CDR3 protein: CASSSLAGNNEQFF. The CDR3 nucleotides read TGTGCCAGCAGCTCGTTAGCGGGTAACAATGAGCAGTTCTTC.

On this clonotype: One base away lies a much larger clone, so this may be a sequencing read error. This sequence joins TRBV27 and TRBJ1-5; TRBD1 is a possible D gene (6 bases). This CDR3 contains 14 residues. Germline values: CDR1 MNHEY, CDR2 SMNVEV (reference sequence). V dropped 4 bases and J dropped 7 bases, with 14 bases sitting between them. The CDR3 DNA sequence: TGTGCCAGCAGTTCGGGCAGGGGTGGCCAGCCCCAGCATTTT. This encodes CASSSGRGGQPQHF.

In this sample, this clonotype turned up many times. The gene calls are TRBV7-9 and TRBJ2-7; 10 bases agree with TRBD1. J gave up 4 bases and V 3 bases, and 6 bases lay outside the gene matches. Germline V gene sequence: CDR1 SEHNR, CDR2 FQNEAQ (reference sequence). The CDR3 covers 15 residues. CDR3 region: CASSLLGTGDYEQYF. The CDR3 DNA follows: TGTGCCAGCAGCTTGCTTGGGACAGGGGATTACGAGCAGTACTTC.

This clonotype was seen only a few times. The junction departs from the called germline gene at one end, perhaps through a read error. V is TRBV5-1 and J is TRBJ2-5, with 10 positions matching TRBD2. The CDR3 is 16 amino acids. Germline V gene data show CDR1 as SGHRS and CDR2 as YFSETQ. The CDR3 sequence: CASSLGLAIDQETRYF. The CDR3, as DNA: TGCGCCAGCAGCCTGGGACTAGCGATAGACCAAGAGACCCGGTACTTC.

This clonotype was detected only a few times. The chain carries TRBV6-6 and TRBJ2-1, with a tentative D call TRBD1 (5 bases). The CDR3 covers 14 residues. V was cut by 2 bases and J by 6 bases, with 11 bases left in between. Germline CDR1 MNHNY, CDR2 SVGAGI (reference sequence). CDR3 in amino acids: CASSYSQGPNEQFF. DNA for the CDR3: TGTGCCAGCAGTTACAGCCAGGGTCCCAATGAGCAGTTCTTC.

The chain links TRBV4-3 to TRBJ2-1, with D possibly matching TRBD2 (5 bases). The end of the DNA aligns better with TRBJ2-7, so the J call may be wrong. The germline gives CDR1 LGHNA, CDR2 YSLEER. CDR3 size: 16 residues. The CDR3 is CASSQDFKRPLYEQYF. The DNA of the CDR3 is TGCGCCAGCAGCCAAGATTTCAAGCGGCCGCTCTACGAGCAGTACTTC.

There are a few counts of this clonotype. This chain uses TRBV5-1 with TRBJ2-5, with D hard to call. Matching the DNA end better, TRBJ2-7 makes the J call doubtful. This CDR3 has 16 amino acids. Germline CDR1 is SGHRS and CDR2 is YFSETQ. CDR3 coding DNA: TGCGCCAGCAGCTTGGTGAGCGCCGAGAGCTCCTACGAGCAGTACTTC. This encodes CASSLVSAESSYEQYF.

As DNA, the CDR3 is TGTGCCAGCAGTTTCCAGCCGTGGCCCCAGCATTTT. Amino acids: CASSFQPWPQHF. V is TRBV6-6 and J is TRBJ1-5, with D uncertain. Deletions cut 4 bases from V and 9 bases from J, with 10 bases between. The CDR3 is made up of 12 amino acids. From germline, CDR1 is MNHNY and CDR2 SVGAGI (reference sequence).

The chain combines TRBV20-1 with TRBJ2-7; 7 nucleotides align to TRBD1. CDR3 length: 14 residues. Unmatched junction bases numbered 8, after V lost 4 bases and J lost 2 bases. In germline, CDR1 is DFQATT, CDR2 SNEGSKA (reference sequence). The CDR3 region has the DNA TGCAGTGCTACCCGGACAGGCTTTACCTACGAGCAGTACTTC. This gives the protein CSATRTGFTYEQYF.

The rearrangement joins TRBV6-2 or TRBV6-3 to TRBJ1-5; the D gene is possibly TRBD1 (6 bases). The CDR3 spans 13 residues. V was cut by 5 bases and J by 9 bases, with 14 bases left in between. Germline values: CDR1 MNHEY, CDR2 SVGEGT. The CDR3 spells CASSGQTRAPQHF. The CDR3 bases are TGTGCCAGCAGTGGACAGACAAGGGCGCCCCAGCATTTT.

The chain couples TRBV2 to TRBJ2-5; D tentatively fits TRBD1 or TRBD2 (5 bases each). Near its end, the DNA agrees better with TRBJ2-7, so the J call may be wrong. This CDR3 contains 13 residues. The germline CDR1 and CDR2 sequences are SNHLY and FYNNEI. CDR3 sequence reads: CASSGGSLYEQYF. The DNA of the CDR3 is TGTGCCAGCAGTGGGGGGAGTCTCTACGAGCAGTACTTC.

This clonotype was detected only a few times. This rearrangement joins TRBV28 to TRBJ2-7; the D gene is possibly TRBD1 (5 bases). The CDR3 length is 12 residues. CDR1 MDHEN and CDR2 SYDVKM come from the germline V gene. V was trimmed by 2 bases and J by 7 bases, leaving 9 bases between them. The CDR3 DNA reads as TGTGCCAGCAGTTTAGGGGCTCTTGAGCAGTACTTC. This encodes CASSLGALEQYF.

V usage is TRBV10-3 and J usage is TRBJ2-5; D remains unclear. Germline lookup yields CDR1 ENHRY and CDR2 SYGVKD. Trimming removed 0 bases at V and 1 base at J, with 9 bases between. The CDR3 is made up of 15 amino acids. The CDR3 nucleotides read TGTGCCATCAGTGAGTCGGTGAAGGGCCAAGAGACCCAGTACTTC. Protein: CAISESVKGQETQYF.

The gene calls are TRBV3-1 and TRBJ2-3; the D is unclear. The J call is in doubt because the DNA end fits TRBJ1-5 better. CDR3 length: 16 residues. Looked up from germline, CDR1 is LGHDT and CDR2 is YNNKEL (reference sequence). CDR3 sequence reads: CASSPEGGSPTDTQHF. The CDR3, as DNA: TGTGCCAGCAGCCCCGAGGGCGGGAGCCCCACAGATACGCAGCATTTT.

Here the CDR3 DNA reads TGTGCCAGCAGTTACCCTATAACTAGCTTCGGGGAGCTGTTTTTT. It codes for CASSYPITSFGELFF. This sequence joins TRBV6-6 and TRBJ2-2; tentative D call: TRBD2 (6 bases). Trimming shortened V by 2 bases and J by 7 bases, and 14 bases separated the two germline ends. The CDR3 has 15 residues. Germline CDR1 and CDR2: MNHNY and SVGAGI (reference sequence).

V is TRBV7-2 and J is TRBJ2-1; D might be TRBD2 (6 bases). The V and J ends lost 5 bases and 0 bases respectively, with 11 bases between them. The germline V gene has CDR1 SGHTA and CDR2 FQGNSA. CDR3 length: 15 amino acids. CDR3 sequence: CASSKETSSYNEQFF. DNA for the CDR3: TGTGCCAGCAGCAAAGAGACTAGCTCCTACAATGAGCAGTTCTTC.

This clonotype has just a few counts. The chain combines TRBV5-6 with TRBJ2-5, with D tentatively TRBD2 (5 bases). CDR3 length: 15 amino acids. V dropped 0 bases and J dropped 2 bases, with 11 bases sitting between them. Germline CDR1 reads SGHDT; CDR2 reads YYEEEE. CDR3: CASSLGSGKQETQYF. The CDR3 DNA sequence: TGTGCCAGCAGCTTGGGGTCCGGGAAACAAGAGACCCAGTACTTC. Complete variable domain (other parts from reference TRBV5-6 and TRBJ2-5): DAGVTQSPTHLIKTRGQQVTLRCSPKSGHDTVSWYQQALGQGPQFIFQYYEEEERQRGNFPDRFSGHQFPNYSSELNVNALLLGDSALYLCASSLGSGKQETQYFGPGTRLLVL.

This clonotype appeared a few times. The rearrangement uses TRBV5-1 and TRBJ2-4; D tentatively reads TRBD1 or TRBD2 (5 bases each). Germline loops: CDR1 SGHRS, CDR2 YFSETQ. V lost 3 bases and J lost 5, with 15 bases in between. This CDR3 contains 15 residues. The CDR3 protein is CASSWAGTGENIQYF. The CDR3 DNA follows: TGCGCCAGCAGCTGGGCAGGGACGGGCGAAAACATTCAGTACTTC.

This clonotype occurred a few times. The chain recombines TRBV28 with TRBJ2-7, with a tentative D call TRBD1 (6 bases). Between the trimmed V and J ends, which lost 7 bases and 7 bases, there was a span of 20 bases. The germline gives CDR1 MDHEN, CDR2 SYDVKM. The CDR3 has 14 residues. The CDR3 is CASKLGGTSREQYF. For the CDR3, the DNA is TGTGCCAGCAAATTAGGGGGTACCTCCCGGGAGCAGTACTTC.